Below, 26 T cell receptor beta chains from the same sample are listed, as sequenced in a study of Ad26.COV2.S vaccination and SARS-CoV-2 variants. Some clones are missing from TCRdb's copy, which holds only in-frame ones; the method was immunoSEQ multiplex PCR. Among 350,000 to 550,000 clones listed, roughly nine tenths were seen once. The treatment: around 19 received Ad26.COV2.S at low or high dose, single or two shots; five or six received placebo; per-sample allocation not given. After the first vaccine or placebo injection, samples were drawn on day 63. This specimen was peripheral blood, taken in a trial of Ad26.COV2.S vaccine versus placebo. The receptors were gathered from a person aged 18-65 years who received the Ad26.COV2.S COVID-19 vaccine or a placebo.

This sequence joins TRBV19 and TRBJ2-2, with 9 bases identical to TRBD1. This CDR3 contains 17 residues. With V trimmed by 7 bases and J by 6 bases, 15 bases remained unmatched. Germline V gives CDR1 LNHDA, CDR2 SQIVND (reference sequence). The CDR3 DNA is TGTGCCAGTACCATAAGGGCCGGGACAGGGTTGGCCGGGGAGCTGTTTTTT. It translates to CASTIRAGTGLAGELFF.

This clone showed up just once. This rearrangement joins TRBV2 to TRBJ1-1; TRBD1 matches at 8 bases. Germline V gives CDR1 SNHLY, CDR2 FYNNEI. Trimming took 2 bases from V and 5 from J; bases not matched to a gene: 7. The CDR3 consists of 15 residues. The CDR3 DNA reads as TGTGCCAGCAGTGAACAGGGGGCGCAACATACTGAAGCTTTCTTT. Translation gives CASSEQGAQHTEAFF.

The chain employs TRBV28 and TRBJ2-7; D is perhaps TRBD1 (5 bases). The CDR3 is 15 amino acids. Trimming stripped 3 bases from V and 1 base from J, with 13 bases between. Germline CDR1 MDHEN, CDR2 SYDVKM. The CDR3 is CASSLTATSSYEQYF. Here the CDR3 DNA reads TGTGCCAGCAGTTTGACAGCAACCTCATCCTACGAGCAGTACTTC. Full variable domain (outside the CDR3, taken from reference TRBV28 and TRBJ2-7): DVKVTQSSRYLVKRTGEKVFLECVQDMDHENMFWYRQDPGLGLRLIYFSYDVKMKEKGDIPEGYSVSREKKERFSLILESASTNQTSMYLCASSLTATSSYEQYFGPGTRLTVT.

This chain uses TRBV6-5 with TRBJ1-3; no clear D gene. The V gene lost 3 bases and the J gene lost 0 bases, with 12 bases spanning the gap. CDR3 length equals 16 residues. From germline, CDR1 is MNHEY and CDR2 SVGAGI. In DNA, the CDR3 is TGTGCCAGCAGTTATGACAACCCCTACTCTGGAAACACCATATATTTT. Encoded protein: CASSYDNPYSGNTIYF.

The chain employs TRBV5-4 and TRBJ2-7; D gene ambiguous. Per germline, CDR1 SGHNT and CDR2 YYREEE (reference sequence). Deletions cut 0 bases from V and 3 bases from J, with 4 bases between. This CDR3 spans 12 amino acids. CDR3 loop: CASSLDDYEQYF. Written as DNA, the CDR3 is TGTGCCAGCAGCTTGGATGACTACGAGCAGTACTTC.

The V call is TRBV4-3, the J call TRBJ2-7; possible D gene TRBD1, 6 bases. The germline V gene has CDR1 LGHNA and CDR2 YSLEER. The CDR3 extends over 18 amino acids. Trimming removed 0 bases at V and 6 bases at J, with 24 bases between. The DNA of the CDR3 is TGCGCCAGCAGCCAAGATCTAACTTCGACAGGCTTACGGTTCGAGCAGTACTTC. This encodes CASSQDLTSTGLRFEQYF.

CDR3 loop: CASSQGRGNSNQPQHF. The CDR3 DNA sequence: TGCGCCAGCAGCCAGGGCAGGGGTAATAGCAATCAGCCCCAGCATTTT. This chain uses TRBV4-1 with TRBJ1-5, with D maybe TRBD1 (6 bases). In germline, CDR1 is MGHRA, CDR2 YSYEKL. Trimming took 3 bases from V and 0 from J, leaving 12 bases between them. This CDR3 is 16 amino acids long.

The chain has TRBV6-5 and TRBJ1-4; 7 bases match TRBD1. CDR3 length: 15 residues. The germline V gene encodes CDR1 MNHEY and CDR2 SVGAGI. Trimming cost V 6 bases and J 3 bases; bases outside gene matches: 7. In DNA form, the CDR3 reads TGTGCCAGCAGGCCAGAGGGGGCATCTAATGAAAAACTGTTTTTT. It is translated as CASRPEGASNEKLFF.

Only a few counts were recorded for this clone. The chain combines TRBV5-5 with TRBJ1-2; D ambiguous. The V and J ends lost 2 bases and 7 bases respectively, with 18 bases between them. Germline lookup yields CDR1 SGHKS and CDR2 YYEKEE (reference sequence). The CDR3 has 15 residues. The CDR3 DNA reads TGTGCCAGCAGCTTTGCGGACCTGAGTGGAGTTGGCTACACCTTC. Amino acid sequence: CASSFADLSGVGYTF.

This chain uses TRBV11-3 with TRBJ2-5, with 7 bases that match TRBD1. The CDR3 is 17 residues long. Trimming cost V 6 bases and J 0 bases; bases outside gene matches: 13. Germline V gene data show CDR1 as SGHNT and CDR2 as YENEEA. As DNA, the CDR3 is TGTGCCAGCAGTTTGGGGACAGCCGATTTTTACCAAGAGACCCAGTACTTC. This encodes CASSLGTADFYQETQYF.

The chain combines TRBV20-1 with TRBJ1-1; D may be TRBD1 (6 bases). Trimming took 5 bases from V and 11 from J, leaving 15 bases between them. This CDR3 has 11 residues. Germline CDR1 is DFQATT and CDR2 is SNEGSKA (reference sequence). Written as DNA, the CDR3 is TGCAGTGCTGTCGTACAGGGTTTCGCTTTCTTT. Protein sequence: CSAVVQGFAFF.

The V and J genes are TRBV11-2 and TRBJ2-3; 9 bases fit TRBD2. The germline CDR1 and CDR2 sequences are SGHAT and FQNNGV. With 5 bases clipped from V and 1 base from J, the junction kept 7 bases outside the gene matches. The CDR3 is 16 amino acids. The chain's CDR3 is CASSHLAGARTDTQYF. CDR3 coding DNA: TGTGCCAGCAGCCACTTAGCGGGGGCCCGCACAGATACGCAGTATTTT.

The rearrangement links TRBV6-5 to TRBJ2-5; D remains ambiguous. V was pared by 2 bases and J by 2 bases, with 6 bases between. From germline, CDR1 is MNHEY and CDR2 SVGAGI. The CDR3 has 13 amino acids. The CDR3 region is CASSYAPQETQYF. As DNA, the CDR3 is TGTGCCAGCAGTTACGCACCACAAGAGACCCAGTACTTC.

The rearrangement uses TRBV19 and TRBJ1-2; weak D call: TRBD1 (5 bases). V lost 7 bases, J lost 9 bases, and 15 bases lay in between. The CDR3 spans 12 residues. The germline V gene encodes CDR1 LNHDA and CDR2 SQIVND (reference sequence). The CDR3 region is CASNPERGSYTF. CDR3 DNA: TGTGCCAGTAACCCAGAGCGGGGGAGCTACACCTTC.

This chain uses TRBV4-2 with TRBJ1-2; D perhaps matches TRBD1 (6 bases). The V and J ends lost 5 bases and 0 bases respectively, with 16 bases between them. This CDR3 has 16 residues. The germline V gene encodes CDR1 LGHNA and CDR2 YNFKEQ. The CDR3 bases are TGTGCCAGCAGCAACAGGGATAGTAACTCTAACTATGGCTACACCTTC. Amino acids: CASSNRDSNSNYGYTF.

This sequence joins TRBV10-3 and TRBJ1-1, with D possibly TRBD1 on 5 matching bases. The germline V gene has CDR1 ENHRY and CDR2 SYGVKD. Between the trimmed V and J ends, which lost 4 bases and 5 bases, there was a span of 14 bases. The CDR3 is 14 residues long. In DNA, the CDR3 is TGTGCCATCAGTGCCGGGACTGCGGTAACTGAAGCTTTCTTT. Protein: CAISAGTAVTEAFF.

CDR3 in amino acids: CASSPLSRANEKLFF. The CDR3 coding sequence is TGTGCCAGCAGCCCCCTTAGCAGAGCTAATGAAAAACTGTTTTTT. The rearrangement links TRBV7-9 to TRBJ1-4; D unclear. The germline V and J ends were trimmed by 5 bases and 3 bases, with 13 bases remaining between them. Germline CDR1 reads SEHNR; CDR2 reads FQNEAQ (reference sequence). The CDR3 extends over 15 amino acids.

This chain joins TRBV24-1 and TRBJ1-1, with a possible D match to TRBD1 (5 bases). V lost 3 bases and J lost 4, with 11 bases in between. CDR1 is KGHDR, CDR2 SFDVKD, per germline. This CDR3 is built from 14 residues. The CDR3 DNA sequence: TGTGCCACCAGTGATAGGGGTGGTTCCACTGAAGCTTTCTTT. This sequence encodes CATSDRGGSTEAFF.

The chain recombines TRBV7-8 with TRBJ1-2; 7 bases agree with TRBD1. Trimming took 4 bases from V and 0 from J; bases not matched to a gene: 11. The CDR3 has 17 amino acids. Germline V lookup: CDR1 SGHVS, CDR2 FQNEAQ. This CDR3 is CASSSLRDSRANYGYTF. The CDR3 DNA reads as TGTGCCAGCAGCTCCCTCCGGGACAGCAGAGCTAACTATGGCTACACCTTC.

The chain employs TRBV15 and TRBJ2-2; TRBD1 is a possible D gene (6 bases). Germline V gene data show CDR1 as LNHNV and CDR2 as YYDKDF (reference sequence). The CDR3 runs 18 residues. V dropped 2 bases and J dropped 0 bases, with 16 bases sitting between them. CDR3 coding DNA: TGTGCCACCAGCAGAATCCCGTCCGGGACATCGAACACCGGGGAGCTGTTTTTT. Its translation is CATSRIPSGTSNTGELFF.

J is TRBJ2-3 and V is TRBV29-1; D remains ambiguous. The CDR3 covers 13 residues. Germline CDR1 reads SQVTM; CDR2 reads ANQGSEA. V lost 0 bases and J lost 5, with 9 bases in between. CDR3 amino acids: CSVEDSFRDTQYF. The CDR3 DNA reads TGCAGCGTTGAAGACAGTTTTAGAGATACGCAGTATTTT.

In DNA, the CDR3 is TGTGCCAGCAGCCGGCCGGGACGGGGCACAGATACGCAGTATTTT. It is translated as CASSRPGRGTDTQYF. The rearrangement uses TRBV3-1 (or the pseudogene TRBV3-2) and TRBJ2-3; either TRBD1 or TRBD2 may supply D (5 bases each). The germline V gene encodes CDR1 LGHDT and CDR2 YNNKEL (reference sequence). CDR3 size: 15 residues. Trimming took off 4 bases at V and 1 base at J, with 12 bases between the two ends.

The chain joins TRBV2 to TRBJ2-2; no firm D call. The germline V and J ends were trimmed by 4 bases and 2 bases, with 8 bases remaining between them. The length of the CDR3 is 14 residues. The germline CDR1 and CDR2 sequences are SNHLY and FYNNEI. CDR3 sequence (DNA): TGTGCCAGCAGTGGTGAGGCTAACACCGGGGAGCTGTTTTTT. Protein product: CASSGEANTGELFF.

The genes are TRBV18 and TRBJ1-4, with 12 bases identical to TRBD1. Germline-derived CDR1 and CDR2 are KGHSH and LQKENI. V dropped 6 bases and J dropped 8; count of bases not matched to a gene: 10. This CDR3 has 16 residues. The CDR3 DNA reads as TGTGCCAGCTCGCCCGGGACAGGGGGCGCTCGGGAAAAACTGTTTTTT. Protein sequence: CASSPGTGGAREKLFF.

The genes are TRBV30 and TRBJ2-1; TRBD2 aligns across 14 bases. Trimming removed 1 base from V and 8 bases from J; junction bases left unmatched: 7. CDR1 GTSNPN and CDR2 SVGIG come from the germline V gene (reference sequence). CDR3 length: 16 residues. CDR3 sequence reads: CAWSGLAGGPRDEQFF. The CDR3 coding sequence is TGTGCCTGGAGTGGACTAGCGGGGGGGCCACGGGATGAGCAGTTCTTC.

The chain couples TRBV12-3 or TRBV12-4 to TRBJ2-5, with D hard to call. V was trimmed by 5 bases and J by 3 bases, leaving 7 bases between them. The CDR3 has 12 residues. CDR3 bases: TGTGCCAGCAGTCCTGAGGAAGAGACCCAGTACTTC. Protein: CASSPEEETQYF.